Below are 31 T cell receptor beta chains sequenced from a single sample in a study of sequential checkpoint blockade in melanoma. Treatment indicated: randomized to nivolumab then ipilimumab (arm A) or the reverse (arm B). Sequencing used immunoSEQ multiplex PCR; TCRdb keeps in-frame clones, though not all of them. The top ten hold about 45% of the sample, which has over 4,500 clones, around three fifths seen once. Sequencing used CD8+ T cells sorted from blood (inferred from file names), obtained from a patient given nivolumab and ipilimumab in sequence. These receptors all come from a human donor with melanoma.

This clone was seen only a few times. The gene calls are TRBV13 and TRBJ2-3; no definite D call. In germline, CDR1 is PRHDT, CDR2 FYEKMQ (reference sequence). The CDR3 consists of 13 residues. V lost 5 bases to trimming and J lost 6 bases, with 12 bases between them. The CDR3: CASSPPISDTQYF. The CDR3 DNA reads as TGTGCCAGCAGCCCCCCTATTTCTGATACGCAGTATTTT.

The chain combines TRBV29-1 with TRBJ1-1; D possibly corresponds to TRBD1 (6 bases). CDR3 length: 12 residues. Germline CDR1 SQVTM, CDR2 ANQGSEA. Trimming took 5 bases from V and 4 from J, leaving 11 bases between them. This CDR3 reads CSVSRGSTEAFF. The CDR3 nucleotides are TGCAGCGTTTCCAGGGGATCCACTGAAGCTTTCTTT.

This chain uses TRBV2 with TRBJ2-5; 12 bases match TRBD2. The CDR3 sequence is 15 residues long. Unmatched junction bases numbered 4, after V lost 3 bases and J lost 5 bases. Germline-derived CDR1 and CDR2 are SNHLY and FYNNEI. The DNA of the CDR3 is TGTGCCAGCAGTGACGGACTAGCGGGGCTCGAGACCCAGTACTTC. It codes for CASSDGLAGLETQYF.

The chain joins TRBV9 to TRBJ1-4; unclear D gene. Germline V gene lookup returns CDR1 SGDLS and CDR2 YYNGEE. The CDR3 is 13 amino acids. Trimming took 7 bases from V and 7 from J, leaving 14 bases between them. The CDR3 DNA reads as TGTGCCAGCGGCAGCGGGCAAGCTGAAAAACTGTTTTTT. This codes for CASGSGQAEKLFF. Filled out from reference TRBV9 and TRBJ1-4, the complete variable domain reads DSGVTQTPKHLITATGQRVTLRCSPRSGDLSVYWYQQSLDQGLQFLIQYYNGEERAKGNILERFSAQQFPDLHSELNLSSLELGDSALYFCASGSGQAEKLFFGSGTQLSVL.

For this clone: Compared with germline, one end of the junction differs, possibly owing to a read error. The chain recombines TRBV7-7 with TRBJ2-7, with a weak D call TRBD2 (5 bases). The CDR3 runs 14 residues. From germline, CDR1 is SSHAT and CDR2 FNYEAQ (reference sequence). This chain's CDR3 is CASSLGSGSYEQYF. As DNA, the CDR3 is TGTGCTAGCAGCTTAGGGAGCGGCTCCTACGAGCAGTACTTC.

The genes are TRBV5-4 and TRBJ2-3; tentatively, D is TRBD2 (7 bases). Germline V gene data show CDR1 as SGHNT and CDR2 as YYREEE (reference sequence). V lost 1 base to trimming and J lost 2 bases, with 11 bases between them. The CDR3 spans 15 residues. CDR3 coding DNA: TGTGCCAGCAGCTTGAGGGGGGGGTTCACAGATACGCAGTATTTT. Protein: CASSLRGGFTDTQYF. The full variable domain, completed using reference TRBV5-4 and TRBJ2-3, is ETGVTQSPTHLIKTRGQQVTLRCSSQSGHNTVSWYQQALGQGPQFIFQYYREEENGRGNFPPRFSGLQFPNYSSELNVNALELDDSALYLCASSLRGGFTDTQYFGPGTRLTVL.

V gene TRBV15 combines with J gene TRBJ2-7, with 9 bases that match TRBD2. Unmatched junction bases numbered 6, after V lost 4 bases and J lost 2 bases. This CDR3 spans 15 amino acids. Germline assignment: CDR1 LNHNV and CDR2 YYDKDF (reference sequence). The CDR3 region has the DNA TGTGCCACCAGCATCGAGCGGGGGGTACCCTACGAGCAGTACTTC. It codes for CATSIERGVPYEQYF.

This chain uses TRBV18 with TRBJ1-2; D is unresolved. This CDR3 region has 12 residues. V was clipped by 3 bases and J by 3 bases, with 5 bases between them. Germline V gene data show CDR1 as KGHSH and CDR2 as LQKENI. DNA of the CDR3: TGTGCCAGCTCACCGCGGGACTATGGCTACACCTTC. Translating gives CASSPRDYGYTF.

The CDR3 nucleotides read TGTGCCAGCAGCTTGGGGGCGTGGGGGCCCTATGGCTACACCTTC. This gives the protein CASSLGAWGPYGYTF. The V gene is TRBV5-5, the J gene TRBJ1-2; D might be TRBD1 (6 bases). The CDR3 is 15 residues long. CDR1 and CDR2 (germline): SGHKS, YYEKEE (reference sequence). V dropped 0 bases and J dropped 4 bases, with 13 bases sitting between them. Drawing the rest from reference TRBV5-5 and TRBJ1-2, the complete variable domain is DAGVTQSPTHLIKTRGQQVTLRCSPISGHKSVSWYQQVLGQGPQFIFQYYEKEERGRGNFPDRFSARQFPNYSSELNVNALLLGDSALYLCASSLGAWGPYGYTFGSGTRLTVV.

This chain connects TRBV6-5 to TRBJ2-3; 7 bases are a match to TRBD1. The CDR3 totals 16 residues. V gave up 1 base and J gave up 0 bases; unmatched junction bases: 4. From germline, CDR1 is MNHEY and CDR2 SVGAGI. This CDR3 is CASSYWTGQSTDTQYF. The CDR3 bases are TGTGCCAGCAGTTACTGGACGGGACAGAGCACAGATACGCAGTATTTT.

This chain connects TRBV9 to TRBJ1-2, with 7 bases aligning to TRBD1. J was trimmed by 6 bases and V by 0 bases; bases with no gene match: 11. Germline V CDR1 and CDR2: SGDLS, YYNGEE. The CDR3 consists of 16 residues. The CDR3 sequence: CASSVARTGTGDGYTF. CDR3 nucleotides: TGTGCCAGCAGCGTAGCACGGACGGGAACAGGGGATGGCTACACCTTC.

There are a few counts of this clone. This sequence joins TRBV5-5 and TRBJ2-2; D possibly corresponds to TRBD1 (8 bases). V gave up 3 bases and J gave up 6 bases, with 18 bases separating them. CDR1 and CDR2 from the germline V gene are SGHKS and YYEKEE (reference sequence). The CDR3 spans 16 residues. The CDR3 loop is CASSSQGGLMAGELFF. For the CDR3, the DNA is TGTGCCAGCAGCTCACAGGGGGGGTTGATGGCCGGGGAGCTGTTTTTT.

V usage is TRBV6-4 and J usage is TRBJ2-1; 11 nucleotides line up with TRBD2. J lost 7 bases, V lost 3 bases, and 14 bases had no gene match. The CDR3 sequence is 18 residues long. Germline values: CDR1 MRHNA, CDR2 SNTAGT. CDR3 DNA sequence: TGTGCCAGCAGTGATGGGGCATTAGCGGGGGGGCCGTCAAATGAGCAGTTCTTC. This codes for CASSDGALAGGPSNEQFF.

The gene calls are TRBV10-1 and TRBJ2-3, with 15 bases matching TRBD2. Unmatched junction bases numbered 3, after V lost 6 bases and J lost 2 bases. The CDR3 is 16 residues long. Germline V gives CDR1 WNHNN, CDR2 SYGVQD (reference sequence). CDR3 amino acids: CASSGTSGGYTDTQYF. The CDR3 region has the DNA TGCGCCAGCAGCGGGACTAGCGGGGGGTACACAGATACGCAGTATTTT.

The gene calls are TRBV27 and TRBJ1-6, with D possibly matching TRBD1 (6 bases). The CDR3 spans 15 residues. Germline V gene sequence: CDR1 MNHEY, CDR2 SMNVEV (reference sequence). Trimming stripped 0 bases from V and 9 bases from J, with 12 bases between. The CDR3 sequence is CASSLSPDSASPLHF. CDR3 DNA: TGTGCCAGCAGTTTATCCCCGGACAGCGCTTCACCCCTCCACTTT.

The chain has TRBV7-2 and TRBJ2-1; tentatively, D is TRBD1 (5 bases). Trimming took 5 bases from V and 6 from J, leaving 20 bases between them. The CDR3 has 16 residues. CDR1 is SGHTA and CDR2 is FQGNSA in the germline V gene. CDR3 DNA sequence: TGTGCCAGCAGCCCGGTGGGGCAGGGAACATTCAATGAGCAGTTCTTC. It encodes CASSPVGQGTFNEQFF.

This clone occurred a few times. CDR3 DNA sequence: TGTGCCAGCAGCCTGACAGGGTTGATCGAGCAGTACTTC. Translated, it gives CASSLTGLIEQYF. V usage is TRBV7-9 and J usage is TRBJ2-7; 7 positions agree with TRBD1. CDR3 length equals 13 residues. Per germline, CDR1 SEHNR and CDR2 FQNEAQ (reference sequence). V was pared by 5 bases and J by 6 bases, with 7 bases of the junction left unmatched.

The V and J genes are TRBV29-1 and TRBJ2-2, with TRBD2 matching over 8 bases. The germline V gene encodes CDR1 SQVTM and CDR2 ANQGSEA. The ends lost 5 bases at V and 1 base at J; junction bases unmatched: 9. This CDR3 has 16 residues. The CDR3 sequence is CSVRTRRGENTGELFF. The CDR3 coding sequence is TGCAGCGTTCGAACTCGGCGGGGGGAGAACACCGGGGAGCTGTTTTTT.

This sequence joins TRBV5-6 and TRBJ1-5; D is undetermined. V was shortened by 5 bases and J by 2 bases, with 5 bases between the two germline ends. The CDR3 is 12 residues long. CDR1 SGHDT and CDR2 YYEEEE come from the germline V gene. Written as DNA, the CDR3 is TGTGCCAGCAGTAATGGCAATCAGCCCCAGCATTTT. Translated, it gives CASSNGNQPQHF. Variable domain in full (rest from reference TRBV5-6 and TRBJ1-5): DAGVTQSPTHLIKTRGQQVTLRCSPKSGHDTVSWYQQALGQGPQFIFQYYEEEERQRGNFPDRFSGHQFPNYSSELNVNALLLGDSALYLCASSNGNQPQHFGDGTRLSIL.

This clone was detected a few times. The chain links TRBV6-9 to TRBJ2-3; TRBD1 matches 7 bases. The CDR3 totals 14 residues. Germline-derived CDR1 and CDR2 are MNHGY and SVAAGI. After removal of 10 bases from V and 0 bases from J, the junction contained 7 bases not matched to a gene. The CDR3 is CATAGTASTDTQYF. CDR3 coding DNA: TGTGCCACTGCCGGGACAGCTAGCACAGATACGCAGTATTTT.

This chain joins TRBV7-9 and TRBJ1-1, with D uncertain. Trimming left V 5 bases short and J 2 bases short, with 12 bases between. The CDR3 spans 14 residues. Germline loops: CDR1 SEHNR, CDR2 FQNEAQ (reference sequence). In nucleotides, the CDR3 is TGTGCCAGCAGCCCTTACGGAGTCAACACTGAAGCTTTCTTT. This translates into CASSPYGVNTEAFF.

The CDR3 DNA reads as TGTGCCAGCAGCTCCGACCTGGGGGCAAAGCAGCCCCAGCATTTT. Its translation: CASSSDLGAKQPQHF. The V call is TRBV7-2, the J call TRBJ1-5; weak D call: TRBD1 (6 bases). Germline lookup yields CDR1 SGHTA and CDR2 FQGNSA. The CDR3 contains 15 residues. V lost 4 bases, J lost 7 bases, and 17 bases lay in between.

Remarks on this clone: With a far larger clone one base away, a read error is the likely cause. V is TRBV27 and J is TRBJ2-7, with 11 bases fitting TRBD1. Germline assignment: CDR1 MNHEY and CDR2 SMNVEV (reference sequence). The CDR3 is 15 residues long. CDR3 bases: TGTGCCAGCAGTTTGGGGACAGGGGGGACCTACGACCAGTACTTC. Translating gives CASSLGTGGTYDQYF.

This clone was detected only a few times. A read error may account for a junction end that differs from germline. The CDR3 here is CASSLGQLPGPDF. CDR3 sequence (DNA): TGTGCCAGCAGCTTAGGACAGCTCCCAGGCCCGGACTTT. This chain links TRBV5-6 with TRBJ1-1, with D maybe TRBD1 (6 bases). Germline loops: CDR1 SGHDT, CDR2 YYEEEE. CDR3 length equals 13 residues.

V gene TRBV21-1 combines with J gene TRBJ2-7; the table calls TRBD1, which could not be checked here. TRBV21-1 is listed as a pseudogene. This CDR3 spans 13 amino acids. The CDR3 loop is CASSESRGHEQYF. The CDR3 DNA follows: TGTGCCAGCAGCGAAAGCAGGGGGCACGAGCAGTACTTC.

The V call is TRBV5-1, the J call TRBJ2-1, with D unresolved. The CDR3 totals 14 residues. The germline gives CDR1 SGHRS, CDR2 YFSETQ. Trimming took off 0 bases at V and 5 bases at J, with 9 bases between the two ends. The CDR3 loop is CASSLVRQDNEQFF. The DNA of the CDR3 is TGCGCCAGCAGCTTGGTTCGGCAGGACAATGAGCAGTTCTTC.

This clone occurred once. The sample holds other DNA sequences that translate to the same CDR3. This CDR3 is CASSYGAGNTEAFF. As DNA, the CDR3 is TGTGCCAGCAGTTACGGTGCAGGGAACACTGAAGCTTTCTTT. The chain joins TRBV6-5 to TRBJ1-1, with no clear D. Germline CDR1 MNHEY, CDR2 SVGAGI. The V end lost 2 bases, the J end lost 1 base, and 8 bases lay between the germline ends. The CDR3 runs 14 residues.

This clone was seen more than once but under ten times. The chain combines TRBV19 with TRBJ1-6; TRBD1 matches 10 bases. Losses at the gene ends were 5 bases for V and 10 bases for J; bases not matched to a gene: 5. Germline CDR1 and CDR2: LNHDA and SQIVND (reference sequence). The length of the CDR3 is 14 residues. The CDR3 is CASSPTGGGSPLHF. In DNA form, the CDR3 reads TGTGCCAGTAGTCCGACAGGGGGCGGGTCACCCCTCCACTTT.

V and J are TRBV7-8 and TRBJ1-1; 11 bases are a match to TRBD1. V lost 1 base and J lost 0; bases outside the gene matches: 1. The CDR3 sequence is 16 residues long. Per germline, CDR1 SGHVS and CDR2 FQNEAQ. DNA of the CDR3: TGTGCCAGCAGCTTAGGGGACAGGGGGATGAACACTGAAGCTTTCTTT. It translates to CASSLGDRGMNTEAFF. Together with reference TRBV7-8 and TRBJ1-1, the CDR3 gives the full variable domain: GAGVSQSPRYKVAKRGQDVALRCDPISGHVSLFWYQQALGQGPEFLTYFQNEAQLDKSGLPSDRFFAERPEGSVSTLKIQRTQQEDSAVYLCASSLGDRGMNTEAFFGQGTRLTVV.

The rearrangement joins TRBV7-9 to TRBJ1-3, with TRBD1 identical over 7 bases. CDR1 and CDR2 (germline): SEHNR, FQNEAQ (reference sequence). The CDR3 contains 13 residues. V gave up 11 bases and J gave up 4 bases; unmatched junction bases: 8. The CDR3 is CAGDRDVGNTIYF. In nucleotides, the CDR3 is TGTGCCGGTGACAGGGATGTAGGAAACACCATATATTTT.

By frequency in the sample, this clone is medium-sized. This chain connects TRBV7-6 to TRBJ2-7; D uncertain. CDR3 length equals 14 residues. Trimming stripped 4 bases from V and 2 bases from J, with 12 bases between. The germline V gene has CDR1 SGHVS and CDR2 FNYEAQ. This CDR3 is CASSSPEIPYEQYF. CDR3 DNA: TGTGCCAGCAGCTCGCCGGAGATCCCCTACGAGCAGTACTTC.